This T cell receptor (beta chain) came from a study of human T cells and chemical hapten exposure. About the study: How much TCR each sample yielded varied, mostly because pooled library volumes differed slightly.

Each CDR3 protein is one row after TCRdb ran MiXCR on the RACE reads. The sample holds more than 150,000 distinct CDR3 sequences; 24% are singletons and the top ten take about 2.3%. The ends were cut back, 5 bases at V and 0 bases at J, with 11 bases in the middle. Germline loops: CDR1 SGHTA, CDR2 FQGNSA. The CDR3 loop spans 16 amino acids. This clonotype was counted at least ten times. The antigen remains undetermined. Overall study results and limits: Patch test scores rose with PT1 expanded TCR counts, a positive correlation. Expanded TCRs created a significantly greater count of big CDR3 similarity clusters than controls did.

Time point indicated: patch test 3, about 24 weeks after DPC sensitization. The treatment was: therapeutic diphenylcyclopropenone sensitization with weekly scalp DPC. The receptor was isolated from a woman in her 40s with alopecia areata. Some clones in this sample may be carry-over from other donors' samples. The sequencing used whole blood, collected in connection with sensitization to the hapten diphenylcyclopropenone (DPC). V is TRBV7-2 and J is TRBJ2-6; the D is unclear. The CDR3 spells CASSPSRASGANVLTF. The CDR3 DNA sequence: TGTGCCAGCAGCCCTTCTCGGGCCTCTGGGGCCAACGTCCTGACTTTC. Full variable domain (missing parts from reference TRBV7-2 and TRBJ2-6): GAGVSQSPSNKVTEKGKDVELRCDPISGHTALYWYRQSLGQGLEFLIYFQGNSAPDKSGLPSDRFSAERTGGSVSTLTIQRTQQEDSAVYLCASSPSRASGANVLTFGAGSRLTVL.